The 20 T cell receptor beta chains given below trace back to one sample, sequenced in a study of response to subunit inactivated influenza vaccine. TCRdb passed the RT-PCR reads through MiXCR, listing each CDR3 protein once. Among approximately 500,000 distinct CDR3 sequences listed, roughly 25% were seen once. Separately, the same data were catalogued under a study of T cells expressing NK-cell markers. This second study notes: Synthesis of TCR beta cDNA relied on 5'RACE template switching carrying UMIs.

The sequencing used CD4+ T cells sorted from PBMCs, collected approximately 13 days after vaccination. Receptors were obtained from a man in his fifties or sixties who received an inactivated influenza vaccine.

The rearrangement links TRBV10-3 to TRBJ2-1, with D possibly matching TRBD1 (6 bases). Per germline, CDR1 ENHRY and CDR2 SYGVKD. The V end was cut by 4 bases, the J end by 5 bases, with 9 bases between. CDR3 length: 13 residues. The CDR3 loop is CAISATGNNEQFF. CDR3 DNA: TGTGCCATCAGTGCCACAGGGAACAATGAGCAGTTCTTC.

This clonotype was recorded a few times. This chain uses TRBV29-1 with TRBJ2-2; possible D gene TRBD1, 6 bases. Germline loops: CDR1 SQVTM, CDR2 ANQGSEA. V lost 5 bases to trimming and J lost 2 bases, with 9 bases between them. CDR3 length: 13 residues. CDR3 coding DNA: TGCAGCGTTACGGACAGCAACACCGGGGAGCTGTTTTTT. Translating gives CSVTDSNTGELFF.

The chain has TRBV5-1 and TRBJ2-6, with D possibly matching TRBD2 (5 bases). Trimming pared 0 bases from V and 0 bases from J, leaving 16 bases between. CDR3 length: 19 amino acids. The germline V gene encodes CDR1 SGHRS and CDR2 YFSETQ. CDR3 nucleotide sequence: TGCGCCAGCAGCTTGGTAGTACTCCGGGGAACCTCTGGGGCCAACGTCCTGACTTTC. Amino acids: CASSLVVLRGTSGANVLTF.

CDR3 in DNA: TGTGCCACCAGCAGGAGTTTGGACAGCACAGATACGCAGTATTTT. As protein: CATSRSLDSTDTQYF. The rearrangement uses TRBV15 and TRBJ2-3; no firm D call. Per germline, CDR1 LNHNV and CDR2 YYDKDF (reference sequence). Trimming took 3 bases from V and 0 from J, leaving 10 bases between them. The CDR3 runs 15 residues.

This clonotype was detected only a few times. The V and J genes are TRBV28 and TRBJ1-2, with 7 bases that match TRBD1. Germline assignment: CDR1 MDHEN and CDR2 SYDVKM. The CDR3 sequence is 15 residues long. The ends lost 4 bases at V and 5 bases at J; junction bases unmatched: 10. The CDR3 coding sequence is TGTGCCAGCAGTTCCCCGACAGGGACTATGTATGGCTACACCTTC. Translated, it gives CASSSPTGTMYGYTF.

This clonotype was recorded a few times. The CDR3 is CASSETGGGGQPQHF. CDR3 DNA sequence: TGTGCCAGCAGTGAGACAGGGGGCGGGGGTCAGCCCCAGCATTTT. The chain carries TRBV12-3 or TRBV12-4 and TRBJ1-5; 10 nucleotides agree with TRBD1. The CDR3 spans 15 residues. V lost 5 bases to trimming and J lost 6 bases; unmatched junction nucleotides: 7.

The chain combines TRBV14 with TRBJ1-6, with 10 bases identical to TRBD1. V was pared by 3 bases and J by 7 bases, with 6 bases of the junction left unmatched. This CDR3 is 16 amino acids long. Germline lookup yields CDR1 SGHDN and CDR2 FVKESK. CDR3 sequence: CASSQAGTGVNSPLHF. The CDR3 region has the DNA TGTGCCAGCAGCCAGGCCGGGACAGGGGTAAATTCACCCCTCCACTTT. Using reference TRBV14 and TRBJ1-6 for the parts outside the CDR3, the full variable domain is EAGVTQFPSHSVIEKGQTVTLRCDPISGHDNLYWYRRVMGKEIKFLLHFVKESKQDESGMPNNRFLAERTGGTYSTLKVQPAELEDSGVYFCASSQAGTGVNSPLHFGNGTRLTVT.

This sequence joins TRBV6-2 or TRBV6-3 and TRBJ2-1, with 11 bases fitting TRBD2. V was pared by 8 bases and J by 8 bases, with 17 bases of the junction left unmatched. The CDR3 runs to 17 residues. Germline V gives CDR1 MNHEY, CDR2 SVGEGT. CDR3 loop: CASSPLRYGTSGYEQFF. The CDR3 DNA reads TGTGCCAGCTCTCCTCTCCGGTACGGGACTAGCGGCTATGAGCAGTTCTTC.

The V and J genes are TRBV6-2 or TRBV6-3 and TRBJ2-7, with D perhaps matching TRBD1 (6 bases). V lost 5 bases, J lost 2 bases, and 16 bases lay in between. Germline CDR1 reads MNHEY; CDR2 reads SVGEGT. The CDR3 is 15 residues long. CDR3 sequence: CASSNQGRGPYEQYF. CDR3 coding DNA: TGTGCCAGCAGTAACCAGGGGAGAGGGCCCTACGAGCAGTACTTC.

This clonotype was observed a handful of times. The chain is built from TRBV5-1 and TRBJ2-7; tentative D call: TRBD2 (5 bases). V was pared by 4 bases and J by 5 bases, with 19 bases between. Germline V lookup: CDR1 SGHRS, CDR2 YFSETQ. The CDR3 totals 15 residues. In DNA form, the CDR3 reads TGCGCCAGCAGCCCGAGAGGGTTGGCGATGAACGAGCAGTACTTC. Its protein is CASSPRGLAMNEQYF.

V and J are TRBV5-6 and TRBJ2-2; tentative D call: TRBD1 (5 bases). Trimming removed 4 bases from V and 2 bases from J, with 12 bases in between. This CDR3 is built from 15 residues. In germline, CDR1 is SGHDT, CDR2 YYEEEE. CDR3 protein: CASSRQGYNTGELFF. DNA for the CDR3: TGTGCCAGCAGCCGCCAGGGTTACAACACCGGGGAGCTGTTTTTT.

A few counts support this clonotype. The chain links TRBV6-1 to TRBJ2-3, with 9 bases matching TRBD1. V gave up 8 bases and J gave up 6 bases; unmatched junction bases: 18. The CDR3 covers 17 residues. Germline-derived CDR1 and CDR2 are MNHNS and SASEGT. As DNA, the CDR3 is TGTGCCAGCCGACCGAAGACAGGGGGGGATTCGTCGGATACGCAGTATTTT. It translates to CASRPKTGGDSSDTQYF.

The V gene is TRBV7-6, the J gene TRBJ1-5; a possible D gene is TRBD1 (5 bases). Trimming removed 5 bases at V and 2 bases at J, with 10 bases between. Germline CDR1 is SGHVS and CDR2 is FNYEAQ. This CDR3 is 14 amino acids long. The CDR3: CASSADIGNQPQHF. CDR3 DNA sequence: TGTGCCAGCAGCGCGGACATCGGCAATCAGCCCCAGCATTTT.

The CDR3 sequence: CASSLKVTSPLHF. CDR3 nucleotides: TGTGCCAGCAGCTTAAAAGTTACTTCACCCCTCCACTTT. The chain has TRBV7-9 and TRBJ1-6, with D unresolved. Germline CDR1 reads SEHNR; CDR2 reads FQNEAQ (reference sequence). The CDR3 totals 13 residues. Trimming removed 2 bases from V and 9 bases from J, with 8 bases in between. Full variable domain (outside the CDR3, taken from reference TRBV7-9 and TRBJ1-6): DTGVSQNPRHKITKRGQNVTFRCDPISEHNRLYWYRQTLGQGPEFLTYFQNEAQLEKSRLLSDRFSAERPKGSFSTLEIQRTEQGDSAMYLCASSLKVTSPLHFGNGTRLTVT.

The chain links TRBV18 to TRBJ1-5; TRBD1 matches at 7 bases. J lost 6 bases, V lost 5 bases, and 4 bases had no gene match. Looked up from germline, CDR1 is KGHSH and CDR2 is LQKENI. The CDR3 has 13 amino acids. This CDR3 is CASSDYRGQPQHF. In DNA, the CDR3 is TGTGCCAGCTCAGACTACAGGGGTCAGCCCCAGCATTTT.

In DNA form, the CDR3 reads TGCGCCAGCAGCCGGACAGGGGGACCCTATGGCTACACCTTC. Amino acids: CASSRTGGPYGYTF. This rearrangement joins TRBV5-1 to TRBJ1-2; 10 bases map to TRBD1. The length of the CDR3 is 14 residues. Germline CDR1 is SGHRS and CDR2 is YFSETQ. V lost 4 bases to trimming and J lost 4 bases; unmatched junction nucleotides: 4.

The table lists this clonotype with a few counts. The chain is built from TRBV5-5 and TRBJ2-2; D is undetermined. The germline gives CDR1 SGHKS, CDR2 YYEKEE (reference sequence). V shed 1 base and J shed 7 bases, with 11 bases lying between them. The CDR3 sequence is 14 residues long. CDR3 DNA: TGTGCCAGCAGCTTGAGTCCCCAGGACGGGGAGCTGTTTTTT. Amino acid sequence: CASSLSPQDGELFF.

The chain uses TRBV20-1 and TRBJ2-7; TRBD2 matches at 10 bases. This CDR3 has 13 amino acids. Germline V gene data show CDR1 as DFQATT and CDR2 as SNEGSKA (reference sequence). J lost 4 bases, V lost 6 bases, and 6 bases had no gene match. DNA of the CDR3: TGCAGTGCCTGGACTAGCGGACATTACGAGCAGTACTTC. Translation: CSAWTSGHYEQYF.

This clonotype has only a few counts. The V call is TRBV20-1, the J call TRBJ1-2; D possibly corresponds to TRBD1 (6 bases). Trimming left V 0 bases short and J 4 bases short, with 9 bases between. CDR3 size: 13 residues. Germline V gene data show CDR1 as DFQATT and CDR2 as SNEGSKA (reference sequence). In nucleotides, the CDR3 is TGCAGTGCTAGAGATGCCAGGGGCTATGGCTACACCTTC. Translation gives CSARDARGYGYTF.

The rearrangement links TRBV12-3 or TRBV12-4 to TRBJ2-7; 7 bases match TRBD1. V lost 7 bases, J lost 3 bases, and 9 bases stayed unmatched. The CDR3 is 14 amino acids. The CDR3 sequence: CASTLGAGGYEQYF. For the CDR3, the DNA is TGTGCCAGCACCCTTGGGGCAGGGGGCTACGAGCAGTACTTC.